This T cell receptor beta chain was observed in a study of blood T cell repertoires in COVID-19. Study-level information: The study drew acute and convalescent COVID-19 samples from the United States, Italy and Spain. PBMCs, B-cell-depleted T cells, or T cells provided the cDNA or gDNA that made up the material.

In the original workflow: Researchers report that nucleated cell counts were estimated from reference gene primer amplification. Sequenced by immunoSEQ multiplex PCR; TCRdb stores in-frame clones only, minus some. The DNA gave D and trimming, while V, J and clone size come from that table. The sample includes tens of thousands of clones, about 76% of them seen just once. The CDR3 contains 16 residues. Deletions cut 5 bases from V and 3 bases from J, with 15 bases between. CDR1 and CDR2 from the germline V gene are KGHDR and SFDVKD. Specimen: peripheral blood. This chain uses TRBV24-1 with TRBJ2-2; the D gene is possibly TRBD1 (6 bases). The source is a man older than 75 with active or convalescent COVID-19. CDR3 nucleotides: TGTGCCACCAGTGCCTTGGACAGTGGCGACACCGGGGAGCTGTTTTTT. The encoded protein is CATSALDSGDTGELFF.